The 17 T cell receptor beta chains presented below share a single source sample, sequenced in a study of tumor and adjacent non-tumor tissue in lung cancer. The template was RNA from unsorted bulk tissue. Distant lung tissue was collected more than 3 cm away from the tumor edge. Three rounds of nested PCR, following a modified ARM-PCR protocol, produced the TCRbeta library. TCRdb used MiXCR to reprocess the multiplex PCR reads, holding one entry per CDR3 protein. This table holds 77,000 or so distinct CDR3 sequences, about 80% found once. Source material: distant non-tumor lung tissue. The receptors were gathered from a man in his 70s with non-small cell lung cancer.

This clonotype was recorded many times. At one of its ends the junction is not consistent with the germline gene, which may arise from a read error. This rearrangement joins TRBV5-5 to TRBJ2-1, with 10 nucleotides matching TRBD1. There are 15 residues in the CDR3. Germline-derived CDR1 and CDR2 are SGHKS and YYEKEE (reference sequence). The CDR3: CAGSHDRGRGNEQFF. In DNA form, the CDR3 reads TGTGCCGGCAGCCACGACAGGGGGCGAGGCAATGAGCAGTTCTTC. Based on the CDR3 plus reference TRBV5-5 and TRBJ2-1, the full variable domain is DAGVTQSPTHLIKTRGQQVTLRCSPISGHKSVSWYQQVLGQGPQFIFQYYEKEERGRGNFPDRFSARQFPNYSSELNVNALLLGDSALYLCAGSHDRGRGNEQFFGPGTRLTVL.

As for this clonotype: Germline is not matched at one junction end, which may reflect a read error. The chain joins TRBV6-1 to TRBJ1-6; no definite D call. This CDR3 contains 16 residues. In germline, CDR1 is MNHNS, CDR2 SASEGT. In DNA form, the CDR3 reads TGTGCCAGCAGTGAGGAGGGCGGATATTATAGTTCACCCTTCCACTTT. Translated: CASSEEGGYYSSPFHF.

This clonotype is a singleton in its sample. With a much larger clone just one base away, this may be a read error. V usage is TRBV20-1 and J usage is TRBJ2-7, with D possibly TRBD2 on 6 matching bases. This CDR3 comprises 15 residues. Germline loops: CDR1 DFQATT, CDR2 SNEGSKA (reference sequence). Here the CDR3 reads CSVRDLAGTFYEQYF. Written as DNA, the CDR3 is TGCAGTGTTAGAGATTTGGCGGGAACGTTCTACGAGCAGTACTTC.

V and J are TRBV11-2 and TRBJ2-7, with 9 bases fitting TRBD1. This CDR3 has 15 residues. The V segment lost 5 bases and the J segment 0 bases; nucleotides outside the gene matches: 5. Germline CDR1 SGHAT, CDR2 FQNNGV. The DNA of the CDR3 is TGTGCCAGCAGCGCCGGGACAGGGTCCTCCTACGAGCAGTACTTC. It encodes CASSAGTGSSYEQYF.

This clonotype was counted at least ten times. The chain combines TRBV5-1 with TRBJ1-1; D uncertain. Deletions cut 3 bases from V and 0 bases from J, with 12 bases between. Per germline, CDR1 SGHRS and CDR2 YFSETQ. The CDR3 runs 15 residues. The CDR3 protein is CASSSPDLMNTEAFF. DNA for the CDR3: TGCGCCAGCAGCTCCCCAGACCTCATGAACACTGAAGCTTTCTTT.

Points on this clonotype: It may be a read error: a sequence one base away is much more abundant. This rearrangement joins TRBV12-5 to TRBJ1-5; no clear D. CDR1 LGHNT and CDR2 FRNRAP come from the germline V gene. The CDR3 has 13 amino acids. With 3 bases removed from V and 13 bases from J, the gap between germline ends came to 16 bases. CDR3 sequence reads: CASGFDINKKQHF. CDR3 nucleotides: TGTGCTAGTGGTTTTGACATAAATAAGAAACAGCATTTT.

CDR3 sequence reads: CARRPQHGNAEELFF. DNA of the CDR3: TGTGCCAGGAGACCCCAACATGGGAACGCCGAGGAGCTGTTTTTT. The chain recombines TRBV12-3 or TRBV12-4 with TRBJ2-2; D remains unclear. The CDR3 extends over 15 amino acids. Trimming left V 9 bases short and J 10 bases short, with 24 bases between.

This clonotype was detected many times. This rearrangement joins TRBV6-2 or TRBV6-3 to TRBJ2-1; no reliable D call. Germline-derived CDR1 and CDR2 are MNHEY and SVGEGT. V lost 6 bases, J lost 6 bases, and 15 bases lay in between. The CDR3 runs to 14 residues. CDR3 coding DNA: TGTGCCAGCAGGCGCCCTCTAGAAACCAATGAGCAGTTCTTC. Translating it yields CASRRPLETNEQFF.

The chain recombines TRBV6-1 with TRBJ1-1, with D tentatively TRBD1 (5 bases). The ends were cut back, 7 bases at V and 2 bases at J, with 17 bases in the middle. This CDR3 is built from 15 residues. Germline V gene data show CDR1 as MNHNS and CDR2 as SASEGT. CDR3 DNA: TGTGCCAGCAATGATAGGAGCAGGGTTAACACTGAAGCTTTCTTT. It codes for CASNDRSRVNTEAFF.

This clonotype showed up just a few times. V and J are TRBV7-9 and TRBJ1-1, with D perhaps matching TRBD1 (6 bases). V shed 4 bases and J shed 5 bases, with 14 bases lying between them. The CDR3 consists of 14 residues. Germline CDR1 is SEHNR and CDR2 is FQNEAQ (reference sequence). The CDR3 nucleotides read TGTGCCAGCAGCTCGCGCAGGGGTTGGACTGAAGCTTTCTTT. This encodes CASSSRRGWTEAFF.

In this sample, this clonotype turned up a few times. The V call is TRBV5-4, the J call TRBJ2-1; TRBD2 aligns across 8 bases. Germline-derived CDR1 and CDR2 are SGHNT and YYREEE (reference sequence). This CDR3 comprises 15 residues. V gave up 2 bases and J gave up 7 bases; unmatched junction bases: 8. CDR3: CASSFYAGGRNEQFF. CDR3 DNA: TGTGCCAGCAGCTTCTACGCGGGGGGAAGGAATGAGCAGTTCTTC.

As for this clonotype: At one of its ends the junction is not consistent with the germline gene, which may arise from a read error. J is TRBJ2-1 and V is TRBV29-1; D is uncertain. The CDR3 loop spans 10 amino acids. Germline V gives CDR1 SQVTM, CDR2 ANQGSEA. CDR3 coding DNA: TGCAACGTACGTGACAATGAGCGGTTCTTC. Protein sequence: CNVRDNERFF.

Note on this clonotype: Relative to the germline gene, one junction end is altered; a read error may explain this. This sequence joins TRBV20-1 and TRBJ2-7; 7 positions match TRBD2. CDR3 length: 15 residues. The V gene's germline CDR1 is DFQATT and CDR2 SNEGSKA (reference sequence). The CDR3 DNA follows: TGCAGTGTTAGAGAAGGAATAGCGGGTAGCTACGAGCAGTACTTC. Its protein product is CSVREGIAGSYEQYF.

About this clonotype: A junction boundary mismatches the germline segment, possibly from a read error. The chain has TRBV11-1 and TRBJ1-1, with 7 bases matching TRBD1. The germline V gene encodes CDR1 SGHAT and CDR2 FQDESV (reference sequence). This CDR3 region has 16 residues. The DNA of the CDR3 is TGTGCCAGCCGCTTCCGGGACAGAACCCCGAACGCTGAAGCTTTCTTT. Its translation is CASRFRDRTPNAEAFF.

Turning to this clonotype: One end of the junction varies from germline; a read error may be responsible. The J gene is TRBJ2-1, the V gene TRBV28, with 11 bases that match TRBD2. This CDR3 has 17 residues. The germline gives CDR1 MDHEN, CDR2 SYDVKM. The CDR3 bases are TGTGTCAGCAGCCCAAGGCTAACTAGCGGGAGTGGCAATGAGCAGTTCTTC. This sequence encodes CVSSPRLTSGSGNEQFF.

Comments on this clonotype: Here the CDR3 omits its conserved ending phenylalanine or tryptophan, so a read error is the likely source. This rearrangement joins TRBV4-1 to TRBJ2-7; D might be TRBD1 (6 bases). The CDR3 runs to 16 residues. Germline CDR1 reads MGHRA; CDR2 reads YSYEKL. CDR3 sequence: CSSSRTLGGEGDEQYL. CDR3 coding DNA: TGCTCCAGCAGCCGTACACTAGGGGGAGAGGGGGACGAGCAGTACCTC.

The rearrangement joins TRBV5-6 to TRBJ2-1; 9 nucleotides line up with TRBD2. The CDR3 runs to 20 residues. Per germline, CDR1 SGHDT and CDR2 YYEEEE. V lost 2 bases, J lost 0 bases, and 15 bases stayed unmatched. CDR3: CASSFPREGRRKSSYNEQFF. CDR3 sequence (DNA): TGTGCCAGCAGCTTCCCGCGGGAGGGCCGGCGGAAGAGCTCCTACAATGAGCAGTTCTTC. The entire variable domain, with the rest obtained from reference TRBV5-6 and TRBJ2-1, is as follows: DAGVTQSPTHLIKTRGQQVTLRCSPKSGHDTVSWYQQALGQGPQFIFQYYEEEERQRGNFPDRFSGHQFPNYSSELNVNALLLGDSALYLCASSFPREGRRKSSYNEQFFGPGTRLTVL.